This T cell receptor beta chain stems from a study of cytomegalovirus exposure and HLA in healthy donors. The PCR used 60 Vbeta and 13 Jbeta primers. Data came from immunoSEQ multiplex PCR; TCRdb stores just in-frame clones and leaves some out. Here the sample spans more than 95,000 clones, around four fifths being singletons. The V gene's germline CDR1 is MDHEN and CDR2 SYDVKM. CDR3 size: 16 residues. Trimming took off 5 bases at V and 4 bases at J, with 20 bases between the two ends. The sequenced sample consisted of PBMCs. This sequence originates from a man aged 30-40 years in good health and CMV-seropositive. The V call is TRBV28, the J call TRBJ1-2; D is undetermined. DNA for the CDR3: TGTGCCAGCAGTCCAATCCGTGGCGGGCCTACCTATGGCTACACCTTC. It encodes CASSPIRGGPTYGYTF.